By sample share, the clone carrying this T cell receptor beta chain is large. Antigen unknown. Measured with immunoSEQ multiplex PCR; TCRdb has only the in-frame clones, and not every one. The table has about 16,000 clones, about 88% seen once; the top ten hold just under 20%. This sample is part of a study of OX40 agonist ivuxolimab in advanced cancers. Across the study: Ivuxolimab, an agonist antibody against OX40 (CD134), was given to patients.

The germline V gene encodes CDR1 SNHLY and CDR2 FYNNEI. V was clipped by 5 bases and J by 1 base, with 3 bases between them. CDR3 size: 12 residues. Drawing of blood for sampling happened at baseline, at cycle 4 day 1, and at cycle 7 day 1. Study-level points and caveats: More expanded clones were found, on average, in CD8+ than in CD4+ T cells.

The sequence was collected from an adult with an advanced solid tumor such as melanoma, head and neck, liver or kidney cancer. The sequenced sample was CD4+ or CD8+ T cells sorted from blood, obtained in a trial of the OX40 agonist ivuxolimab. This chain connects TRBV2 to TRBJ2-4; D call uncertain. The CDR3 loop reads CASSSAKNIQYF. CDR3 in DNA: TGTGCCAGCAGTTCGGCCAAAAACATTCAGTACTTC.